This is a list of T cell receptor beta chains from one sample in a study of T-cell memory formation after mild COVID-19. TCRdb recomputed calls from the 5' RACE reads with MiXCR, one row per CDR3 protein. The sample shows about 320,000 distinct CDR3 sequences, 13% to 15% of them seen only once. Input material: PBMCs or a T cell subset sorted from them (not recorded which). These receptors originate from a man younger than 35 who had mild COVID-19 (a few samples of this study predate the infection). Cell type and time point are not known. The CDR3 runs from the conserved cysteine through the conserved F or W. The order of the fields is D gene, CDR3 length, V gene, J gene, clone size, CDR3 DNA, CDR3 protein. A D gene is named only where the DNA matches it firmly. Clone size is given for some rows only: seen once, a few or many times, or a class if the clone is expanded.

D gene: TRBD1
CDR3 length: 14
V gene: TRBV20-1
J gene: TRBJ1-2
clone size: few
CDR3 DNA: TGCAGTGCTACGACAGGGGGGGCTAACTATGGCTACACCTTC
CDR3 protein: CSATTGGANYGYTF

D gene: .
CDR3 length: 15
V gene: TRBV6-5
J gene: TRBJ1-5
clone size: few
CDR3 DNA: TGTGCCAGCAGTCCTTGGACCGAAGGCAATCAGCCCCAGCATTTT
CDR3 protein: CASSPWTEGNQPQHF

D gene: .
CDR3 length: 12
V gene: TRBV2
J gene: TRBJ2-1
clone size: many
CDR3 DNA: TGTGCCAGCAGTGAGGGTGTCAATGAGCAGTTCTTC
CDR3 protein: CASSEGVNEQFF

D gene: TRBD2
CDR3 length: 14
V gene: TRBV7-2
J gene: TRBJ2-7
clone size: few
CDR3 DNA: TGTGCCAGCGGCGGGGGGCCCAATCGCGGGGAGCAGTACTTC
CDR3 protein: CASGGGPNRGEQYF

D gene: .
CDR3 length: 14
V gene: TRBV7-8
J gene: TRBJ2-1
clone size: .
CDR3 DNA: TGTGCCAGCTTACGGCAAAGCTCCTACAATGAGCAGTTCTTC
CDR3 protein: CASLRQSSYNEQFF

D gene: .
CDR3 length: 14
V gene: TRBV15
J gene: TRBJ1-2
clone size: .
CDR3 DNA: TGTGCCACCAGCAGAGACGGGGACGCCGTTGGCTACACCTTC
CDR3 protein: CATSRDGDAVGYTF

D gene: .
CDR3 length: 14
V gene: TRBV19
J gene: TRBJ2-5
clone size: .
CDR3 DNA: TGTGCCAGTAGTATAGGGAGCCCTCGGCGGACCCAGTACTTC
CDR3 protein: CASSIGSPRRTQYF

D gene: .
CDR3 length: 16
V gene: TRBV19
J gene: TRBJ1-5
clone size: few
CDR3 DNA: TGTGCCAGTAGTGCCATGGTCCGGGCCCTGCATCAGCCCCAGCATTTT
CDR3 protein: CASSAMVRALHQPQHF

D gene: .
CDR3 length: 15
V gene: TRBV5-1
J gene: TRBJ2-5
clone size: .
CDR3 DNA: TGCGCCAGCAACCCCTCAGGGACGGAGGCAGAGACCCAGTACTTC
CDR3 protein: CASNPSGTEAETQYF

D gene: TRBD2
CDR3 length: 15
V gene: TRBV7-6
J gene: TRBJ2-3
clone size: few
CDR3 DNA: TGTGCCAGCAGCCCTCGGGGGAGGGACACAGATACGCAGTATTTT
CDR3 protein: CASSPRGRDTDTQYF

D gene: .
CDR3 length: 14
V gene: TRBV5-6
J gene: TRBJ2-5
clone size: few
CDR3 DNA: TGTGCCAGCAGCCCCCCATCTCGTCAAGAGACCCAGTACTTC
CDR3 protein: CASSPPSRQETQYF

D gene: TRBD2
CDR3 length: 14
V gene: TRBV9
J gene: TRBJ2-1
clone size: .
CDR3 DNA: TGTGCCAGCAGCGAGGGGACTAGCGGGGGTCTGCAGTTCTTC
CDR3 protein: CASSEGTSGGLQFF

D gene: TRBD2
CDR3 length: 14
V gene: TRBV27
J gene: TRBJ2-7
clone size: .
CDR3 DNA: TGTGCCAGCAGTTTCCTAGCGGGGGGGCCCGAGCAGTACTTC
CDR3 protein: CASSFLAGGPEQYF

D gene: .
CDR3 length: 13
V gene: TRBV11-2
J gene: TRBJ2-1
clone size: few
CDR3 DNA: TGTGCCAGCAGCTTCAGTTGGGGAGATGAGCAGTTCTTC
CDR3 protein: CASSFSWGDEQFF

D gene: .
CDR3 length: 13
V gene: TRBV7-9
J gene: TRBJ2-5
clone size: .
CDR3 DNA: TGTGCCAGCATACGACTCGCCGGGGAGACCCAGTACTTC
CDR3 protein: CASIRLAGETQYF

D gene: .
CDR3 length: 13
V gene: TRBV6-2/TRBV6-3
J gene: TRBJ1-6
clone size: many
CDR3 DNA: TGTGCCAGCAGGCTCAGGATTAATTCACCCCTCCACTTT
CDR3 protein: CASRLRINSPLHF

D gene: .
CDR3 length: 14
V gene: TRBV3-1
J gene: TRBJ1-6
clone size: few
CDR3 DNA: TGTGCCAGCAGCCAAGGGCAGGGAGAATCACCCCTCCACTTT
CDR3 protein: CASSQGQGESPLHF

D gene: TRBD1
CDR3 length: 16
V gene: TRBV7-9
J gene: TRBJ2-5
clone size: .
CDR3 DNA: TGTGCCAGCAGCTTAGCCGGTTGGACAGGGGAAGAGACCCAGTACTTC
CDR3 protein: CASSLAGWTGEETQYF

D gene: .
CDR3 length: 13
V gene: TRBV6-5
J gene: TRBJ1-5
clone size: few
CDR3 DNA: TGTGCCAGCAGTTACTCGTTGAATCAGCCCCAGCATTTT
CDR3 protein: CASSYSLNQPQHF

D gene: .
CDR3 length: 16
V gene: TRBV4-1
J gene: TRBJ2-1
clone size: few
CDR3 DNA: TGCGCCAGCAGCCAGCCCCTAGCGAACTCCTACAATGAGCAGTTCTTC
CDR3 protein: CASSQPLANSYNEQFF

D gene: TRBD2
CDR3 length: 12
V gene: TRBV29-1
J gene: TRBJ2-7
clone size: many
CDR3 DNA: TGCAGCGTTGTAACGGGGGGGAACGAGCAGTACTTC
CDR3 protein: CSVVTGGNEQYF

D gene: .
CDR3 length: 14
V gene: TRBV29-1
J gene: TRBJ2-5
clone size: .
CDR3 DNA: TGCAGCGTTGATGGGGGCCAAGACCAAGAGACCCAGTACTTC
CDR3 protein: CSVDGGQDQETQYF

D gene: TRBD1
CDR3 length: 15
V gene: TRBV12-3/TRBV12-4
J gene: TRBJ1-6
clone size: .
CDR3 DNA: TGTGCCAGCAGGGGACAGATCATACATAATTCACCCCTCCACTTT
CDR3 protein: CASRGQIIHNSPLHF

D gene: TRBD2
CDR3 length: 13
V gene: TRBV30
J gene: TRBJ2-5
clone size: few
CDR3 DNA: TGTGCCTGCATACTAGCGGTCCGCGAGACCCAGTACTTC
CDR3 protein: CACILAVRETQYF

D gene: .
CDR3 length: 17
V gene: TRBV4-3
J gene: TRBJ2-2
clone size: few
CDR3 DNA: TGCGCCAGCAGCCAAGACTCTCGGCGGGGTAACACCGGGGAGCTGTTTTTT
CDR3 protein: CASSQDSRRGNTGELFF

D gene: .
CDR3 length: 16
V gene: TRBV7-6
J gene: TRBJ2-5
clone size: .
CDR3 DNA: TGTGCCAGCAGCTCATTGGTAGCCCGATACCAAGAGACCCAGTACTTC
CDR3 protein: CASSSLVARYQETQYF

D gene: .
CDR3 length: 14
V gene: TRBV10-3
J gene: TRBJ1-5
clone size: .
CDR3 DNA: TGTGCCATCAGTGGGGTCGAAGTTAATCAGCCCCAGCATTTT
CDR3 protein: CAISGVEVNQPQHF

D gene: .
CDR3 length: 16
V gene: TRBV4-2
J gene: TRBJ2-5
clone size: .
CDR3 DNA: TGTGCCAGCAGCCAAGAGGAGGGGACGGCCGTTCTTGGCCAGTACTTC
CDR3 protein: CASSQEEGTAVLGQYF

D gene: TRBD1
CDR3 length: 14
V gene: TRBV10-3
J gene: TRBJ2-2
clone size: .
CDR3 DNA: TGTGCCATCACTGGACAGGGGGCCGCCGGGGAGCTGTTTTTT
CDR3 protein: CAITGQGAAGELFF

D gene: TRBD1
CDR3 length: 14
V gene: TRBV2
J gene: TRBJ1-1
clone size: .
CDR3 DNA: TGTGCCAGCAGTGGCGGGACAGGGCGGACTGAAGCTTTCTTT
CDR3 protein: CASSGGTGRTEAFF

D gene: .
CDR3 length: 13
V gene: TRBV5-1
J gene: TRBJ2-4
clone size: few
CDR3 DNA: TGCGCCAGCAGCCCGGACATGGAGGACATTCAGTACTTC
CDR3 protein: CASSPDMEDIQYF

D gene: TRBD2
CDR3 length: 15
V gene: TRBV18
J gene: TRBJ2-1
clone size: many
CDR3 DNA: TGTGCCAGCTCACCTCCTGGAGCGGGGGGCAATGAGCAGTTCTTC
CDR3 protein: CASSPPGAGGNEQFF

D gene: TRBD2
CDR3 length: 15
V gene: TRBV29-1
J gene: TRBJ2-1
clone size: .
CDR3 DNA: TGCAGCGTCTCCGGACTAGCGGAGAACTACAATGAGCAGTTCTTC
CDR3 protein: CSVSGLAENYNEQFF

D gene: .
CDR3 length: 14
V gene: TRBV20-1
J gene: TRBJ1-6
clone size: .
CDR3 DNA: TGCAGTGCGCCGCAGCCAGGTGGCAATTCACCCCTCCACTTT
CDR3 protein: CSAPQPGGNSPLHF

D gene: .
CDR3 length: 13
V gene: TRBV4-1
J gene: TRBJ1-5
clone size: few
CDR3 DNA: TGCGCCAGCAGCCAAGTTCCGAGTCCGCCCCAGCATTTT
CDR3 protein: CASSQVPSPPQHF

D gene: TRBD1
CDR3 length: 12
V gene: TRBV19
J gene: TRBJ2-1
clone size: once
CDR3 DNA: TGTGCCAGTAACAGGGGGCTGGATGAGCAGTTCTTC
CDR3 protein: CASNRGLDEQFF

D gene: TRBD1
CDR3 length: 15
V gene: TRBV7-9
J gene: TRBJ1-2
clone size: .
CDR3 DNA: TGTGCCAGCAGTTCTCGACAGGGGGCGGGCTATGGCTACACCTTC
CDR3 protein: CASSSRQGAGYGYTF

D gene: .
CDR3 length: 14
V gene: TRBV5-1
J gene: TRBJ2-3
clone size: few
CDR3 DNA: TGCGCCAGCAGCATTAGACAGCCTACAGATACGCAGTATTTT
CDR3 protein: CASSIRQPTDTQYF

D gene: .
CDR3 length: 14
V gene: TRBV7-8
J gene: TRBJ1-5
clone size: few
CDR3 DNA: TGTGCCAGCAGCTTACTGGGGGTCAATCAGCCCCAGCATTTT
CDR3 protein: CASSLLGVNQPQHF

D gene: TRBD2
CDR3 length: 15
V gene: TRBV5-5
J gene: TRBJ2-1
clone size: few
CDR3 DNA: TGTGCCACCAGCCTCTTAGCGGGGGGTTACAATGAGCAGTTCTTC
CDR3 protein: CATSLLAGGYNEQFF

D gene: .
CDR3 length: 13
V gene: TRBV29-1
J gene: TRBJ1-2
clone size: .
CDR3 DNA: TGCAGCGTGCCGGGGAGGGTACACTATGGCTACACCTTC
CDR3 protein: CSVPGRVHYGYTF

D gene: TRBD2
CDR3 length: 16
V gene: TRBV7-2
J gene: TRBJ2-1
clone size: .
CDR3 DNA: TGTGCCAGCAGCTCGGGGACTAGCGGGGGGAACAATGAGCAGTTCTTC
CDR3 protein: CASSSGTSGGNNEQFF

D gene: TRBD2
CDR3 length: 15
V gene: TRBV7-3
J gene: TRBJ2-1
clone size: few
CDR3 DNA: TGTGCCAGCAGCTTACTCGGCGGGGGGAAAAATGAGCAGTTCTTC
CDR3 protein: CASSLLGGGKNEQFF

D gene: TRBD2
CDR3 length: 15
V gene: TRBV3-1
J gene: TRBJ2-7
clone size: few
CDR3 DNA: TGTGCCAGCAGCCTTGGACTAGCCACCTCCTACGAGCAGTACTTC
CDR3 protein: CASSLGLATSYEQYF

D gene: .
CDR3 length: 13
V gene: TRBV13
J gene: TRBJ1-5
clone size: few
CDR3 DNA: TGTGCCAGGGAACCTAGGGGCAATCAGCCCCAGCATTTT
CDR3 protein: CAREPRGNQPQHF

D gene: .
CDR3 length: 14
V gene: TRBV7-2
J gene: TRBJ2-2
clone size: few
CDR3 DNA: TGTGCCGGCTCCCTGGACAGGAACACCGGGGAGCTGTTTTTT
CDR3 protein: CAGSLDRNTGELFF

D gene: TRBD2
CDR3 length: 15
V gene: TRBV20-1
J gene: TRBJ2-7
clone size: .
CDR3 DNA: TGCAGTGCTAGAGACCCCCTAGCGGGGTTTGGCGAGCAGTACTTC
CDR3 protein: CSARDPLAGFGEQYF

D gene: TRBD2
CDR3 length: 15
V gene: TRBV3-1
J gene: TRBJ2-7
clone size: .
CDR3 DNA: TGTGCCAGCAGAGCTTCTAGCGGGGGGGCCTACGAGCAGTACTTC
CDR3 protein: CASRASSGGAYEQYF

D gene: TRBD2
CDR3 length: 17
V gene: TRBV7-6
J gene: TRBJ2-2
clone size: few
CDR3 DNA: TGTGCCAGCAGCTTAGCGTCACTAGCGGGAGACACCGGGGAGCTGTTTTTT
CDR3 protein: CASSLASLAGDTGELFF

D gene: .
CDR3 length: 13
V gene: TRBV4-2
J gene: TRBJ2-3
clone size: .
CDR3 DNA: TGTGCCAGCAGCGGTCGGGCCTCAGATACGCAGTATTTT
CDR3 protein: CASSGRASDTQYF

D gene: .
CDR3 length: 12
V gene: TRBV5-6
J gene: TRBJ2-7
clone size: .
CDR3 DNA: TGTGCCAGCAGCTTGGGGTCTAACGAGCAGTACTTC
CDR3 protein: CASSLGSNEQYF

D gene: .
CDR3 length: 14
V gene: TRBV10-1
J gene: TRBJ2-1
clone size: few
CDR3 DNA: TGCGCCAGCAGTGAGTCGATTGGTCAGAATGAGCAGTTCTTC
CDR3 protein: CASSESIGQNEQFF

D gene: TRBD2
CDR3 length: 14
V gene: TRBV6-5
J gene: TRBJ2-5
clone size: .
CDR3 DNA: TGTCCCAGCAAACTAGCGGGGGTTCAAGAGACCCAGTACTTC
CDR3 protein: CPSKLAGVQETQYF

D gene: TRBD1
CDR3 length: 15
V gene: TRBV5-4
J gene: TRBJ1-2
clone size: few
CDR3 DNA: TGTGCCAGCAGCTTGGAATTTGGGACAGGCAAAAAGTACACCTTC
CDR3 protein: CASSLEFGTGKKYTF